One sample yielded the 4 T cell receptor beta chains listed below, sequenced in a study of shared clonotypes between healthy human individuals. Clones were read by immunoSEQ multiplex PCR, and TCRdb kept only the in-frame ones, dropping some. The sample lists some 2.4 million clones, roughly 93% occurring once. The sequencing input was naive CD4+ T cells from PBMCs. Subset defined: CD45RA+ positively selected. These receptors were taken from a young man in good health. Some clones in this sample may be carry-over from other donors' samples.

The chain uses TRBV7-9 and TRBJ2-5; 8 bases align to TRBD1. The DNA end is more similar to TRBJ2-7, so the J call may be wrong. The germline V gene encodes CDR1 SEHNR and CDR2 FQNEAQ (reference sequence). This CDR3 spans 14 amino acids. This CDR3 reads CASSPPGQGYEQYF. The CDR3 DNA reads TGTGCCAGCAGCCCCCCCGGACAGGGCTACGAGCAGTACTTC.

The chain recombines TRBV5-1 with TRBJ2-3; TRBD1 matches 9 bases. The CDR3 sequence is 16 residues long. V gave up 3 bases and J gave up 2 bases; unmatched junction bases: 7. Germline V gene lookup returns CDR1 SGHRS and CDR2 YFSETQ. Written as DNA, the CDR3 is TGCGCCAGCAGCTCAGGGGGGACAGGGTACACAGATACGCAGTATTTT. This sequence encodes CASSSGGTGYTDTQYF. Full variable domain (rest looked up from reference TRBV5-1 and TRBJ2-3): KAGVTQTPRYLIKTRGQQVTLSCSPISGHRSVSWYQQTPGQGLQFLFEYFSETQRNKGNFPGRFSGRQFSNSRSEMNVSTLELGDSALYLCASSSGGTGYTDTQYFGPGTRLTVL.

The CDR3 region is CASNYNRMNTEAFF. The CDR3 DNA is TGTGCCAGTAATTATAACAGAATGAACACTGAAGCTTTCTTT. This chain uses TRBV19 with TRBJ1-1; D is uncertain. The germline V and J ends were trimmed by 7 bases and 0 bases, with 12 bases remaining between them. Germline CDR1 LNHDA, CDR2 SQIVND (reference sequence). This CDR3 is 14 amino acids long.

The CDR3 nucleotides read TGTGCCAGCTCACCAAGGACGAACGAGCAGTACTTC. It encodes CASSPRTNEQYF. V and J are TRBV18 and TRBJ2-7, with D hard to call. This CDR3 has 12 residues. Trimming removed 2 bases from V and 5 bases from J, with 7 bases in between. CDR1 is KGHSH and CDR2 is LQKENI in the germline V gene.